This TCR beta chain was identified in a study of blood T cell repertoires in COVID-19. The overall study: Material from acute and convalescent COVID-19 was sourced from the United States, Italy and Spain. In each case, the material was cDNA or gDNA derived from T cells, B-cell-depleted T cells, or PBMCs.

In the authors' methods: Nucleated cell counts were estimated from reference gene primer amplification. The repertoire was sequenced with immunoSEQ multiplex PCR; TCRdb's copy has only in-frame clones and lacks some. The D gene and trimming were derived from the DNA, and the V and J assignments and clone size from that table. The data contain 200,000 to 250,000 clones, roughly 80% of them singletons. Germline V gene lookup returns CDR1 PRHDT and CDR2 FYEKMQ (reference sequence). This CDR3 comprises 12 residues. This clone was found many times. A junction end diverges from the germline sequence, so it may reflect a read error.

The gene calls are TRBV13 and TRBJ1-1; 7 bases match TRBD1. The sequenced material came from peripheral blood. The TCR comes from a woman aged 70-85 years with acute or convalescent COVID-19. In DNA form, the CDR3 reads TGTGCCAGCAGCCTAGCCGGGACAGCGAGTTATTTT. Translation gives CASSLAGTASYF.